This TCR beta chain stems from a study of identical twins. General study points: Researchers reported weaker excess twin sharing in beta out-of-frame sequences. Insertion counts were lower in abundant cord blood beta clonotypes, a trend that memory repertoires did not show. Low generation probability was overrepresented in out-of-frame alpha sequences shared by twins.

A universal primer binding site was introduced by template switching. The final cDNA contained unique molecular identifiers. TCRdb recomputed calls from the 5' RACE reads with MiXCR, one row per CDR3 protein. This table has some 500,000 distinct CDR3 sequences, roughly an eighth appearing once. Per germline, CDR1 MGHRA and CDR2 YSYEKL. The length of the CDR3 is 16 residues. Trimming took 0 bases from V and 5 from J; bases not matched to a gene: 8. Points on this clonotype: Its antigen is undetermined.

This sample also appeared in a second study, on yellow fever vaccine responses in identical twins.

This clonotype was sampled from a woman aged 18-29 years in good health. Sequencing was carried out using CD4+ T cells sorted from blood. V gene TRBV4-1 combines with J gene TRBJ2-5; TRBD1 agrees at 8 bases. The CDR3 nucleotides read TGCGCCAGCAGCCAAGAGGGACAGGCATTAACGGAGACCCAGTACTTC. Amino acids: CASSQEGQALTETQYF.